A single sample gave rise to the 28 T cell receptor beta chains below, sequenced in a study of blood T cell repertoires in COVID-19. Repertoires were generated with immunoSEQ multiplex PCR, while TCRdb's copy carries only in-frame clones and drops some. The top ten clones hold 2.5% to 3% of a sample with some 250,000 clones, roughly 79% of them seen once. Source material: peripheral blood. Receptors were obtained from a woman aged 60-70 years with active or convalescent COVID-19.

This chain uses TRBV28 with TRBJ1-2; D is perhaps TRBD1 (5 bases). Germline loops: CDR1 MDHEN, CDR2 SYDVKM. This CDR3 contains 18 residues. V shed 4 bases and J shed 3 bases, with 24 bases lying between them. In DNA form, the CDR3 reads TGTGCCAGCAGTTACCCTTCCCCCTCTCAGGGTTCTGACTATGGCTACACCTTC. This gives the protein CASSYPSPSQGSDYGYTF.

The rearrangement links TRBV12-3 or TRBV12-4 to TRBJ1-1; tentative D call: TRBD1 (6 bases). The V end was cut by 6 bases, the J end by 3 bases, with 11 bases between. The length of the CDR3 is 13 residues. The CDR3, as DNA: TGTGCCAGCAGCCCAAGGGGGTACACTGAAGCTTTCTTT. Translating gives CASSPRGYTEAFF.

The V call is TRBV9, the J call TRBJ2-3, with 8 bases matching TRBD2. This CDR3 is 16 amino acids long. V dropped 2 bases and J dropped 3; count of bases not matched to a gene: 8. Looked up from germline, CDR1 is SGDLS and CDR2 is YYNGEE. CDR3 nucleotide sequence: TGTGCCAGCAGCGTTTTCGGGGGGGCCGGGACAGATACGCAGTATTTT. Translated: CASSVFGGAGTDTQYF.

V and J are TRBV9 and TRBJ1-3; D gene unclear. CDR1 and CDR2 (germline): SGDLS, YYNGEE. V lost 4 bases and J lost 0, with 8 bases in between. The CDR3 has 14 amino acids. The CDR3 reads CASSPGPSGNTIYF. The CDR3 DNA is TGTGCCAGCAGCCCAGGCCCCTCTGGAAACACCATATATTTT. Filled out from reference TRBV9 and TRBJ1-3, the complete variable domain reads DSGVTQTPKHLITATGQRVTLRCSPRSGDLSVYWYQQSLDQGLQFLIQYYNGEERAKGNILERFSAQQFPDLHSELNLSSLELGDSALYFCASSPGPSGNTIYFGEGSWLTVV.

Here the CDR3 DNA reads TGTGCCAGCAGTTCCCCGTACACTGAAGCTTTCTTT. This codes for CASSSPYTEAFF. This chain joins TRBV27 and TRBJ1-1; D unclear. This CDR3 comprises 12 residues. The germline CDR1 and CDR2 sequences are MNHEY and SMNVEV (reference sequence). With 4 bases removed from V and 3 bases from J, the gap between germline ends came to 6 bases.

The rearrangement links TRBV29-1 to TRBJ1-2; unclear D gene. V was clipped by 3 bases and J by 8 bases, with 4 bases between them. The CDR3 has 9 residues. CDR1 SQVTM and CDR2 ANQGSEA come from the germline V gene. The CDR3 loop reads CSVDQGYTF. CDR3 nucleotides: TGCAGCGTTGACCAGGGCTACACCTTC.

The rearrangement uses TRBV7-9 and TRBJ2-1; 8 bases are shared with TRBD1. V trimming: 3 bases; J trimming: 6 bases; junction bases outside the gene matches: 4. The CDR3 contains 14 residues. The germline CDR1 and CDR2 sequences are SEHNR and FQNEAQ (reference sequence). CDR3 loop: CASSFRQGRNEQFF. The CDR3 nucleotides read TGTGCCAGCAGCTTCCGACAGGGGCGCAATGAGCAGTTCTTC. Using reference TRBV7-9 and TRBJ2-1 for the parts outside the CDR3, the full variable domain is DTGVSQNPRHKITKRGQNVTFRCDPISEHNRLYWYRQTLGQGPEFLTYFQNEAQLEKSRLLSDRFSAERPKGSFSTLEIQRTEQGDSAMYLCASSFRQGRNEQFFGPGTRLTVL.

The chain carries TRBV5-1 and TRBJ2-7; no firm D call. Between the trimmed V and J ends, which lost 0 bases and 5 bases, there was a span of 12 bases. Germline CDR1 and CDR2: SGHRS and YFSETQ. The CDR3 consists of 14 residues. CDR3 nucleotides: TGCGCCAGCAGCTTGGACCCAGCGATCAACGAGCAGTACTTC. This gives the protein CASSLDPAINEQYF.

This clone occurred a few times. The chain links TRBV5-1 to TRBJ1-2; 8 bases match TRBD1. Looked up from germline, CDR1 is SGHRS and CDR2 is YFSETQ. This CDR3 comprises 16 residues. The junction had 12 bases not matched to a gene; V was cut back by 0 bases and J by 8 bases. The CDR3 here is CASSLDGQGGVWGYTF. The CDR3, as DNA: TGCGCCAGCAGCTTGGACGGACAGGGAGGGGTTTGGGGCTACACCTTC. Using reference TRBV5-1 and TRBJ1-2 for the parts outside the CDR3, the full variable domain is KAGVTQTPRYLIKTRGQQVTLSCSPISGHRSVSWYQQTPGQGLQFLFEYFSETQRNKGNFPGRFSGRQFSNSRSEMNVSTLELGDSALYLCASSLDGQGGVWGYTFGSGTRLTVV.

This sequence joins TRBV3-1 (or the pseudogene TRBV3-2) and TRBJ1-2, with 7 bases matching TRBD1. Germline values: CDR1 LGHDT, CDR2 YNNKEL (reference sequence). The ends lost 0 bases at V and 1 base at J; junction bases unmatched: 11. The CDR3 loop spans 18 amino acids. This CDR3 is CASSQDLGLTGLNYGYTF. CDR3 DNA sequence: TGTGCCAGCAGCCAAGATTTGGGACTGACAGGGCTTAACTATGGCTACACCTTC.

This sequence joins TRBV9 and TRBJ1-5, with 7 bases identical to TRBD1. Unmatched junction bases numbered 7, after V lost 3 bases and J lost 4 bases. The V gene's germline CDR1 is SGDLS and CDR2 YYNGEE. The CDR3 sequence is 15 residues long. The CDR3 region is CASSAGTALNQPQHF. In DNA form, the CDR3 reads TGTGCCAGCAGCGCAGGGACAGCTTTAAATCAGCCCCAGCATTTT. The full variable domain, rest sourced from reference TRBV9 and TRBJ1-5, is DSGVTQTPKHLITATGQRVTLRCSPRSGDLSVYWYQQSLDQGLQFLIQYYNGEERAKGNILERFSAQQFPDLHSELNLSSLELGDSALYFCASSAGTALNQPQHFGDGTRLSIL.

The rearrangement uses TRBV18 and TRBJ2-7; a possible D gene is TRBD1 (5 bases). The CDR3 runs 14 residues. V lost 2 bases and J lost 3, with 11 bases in between. Germline V lookup: CDR1 KGHSH, CDR2 LQKENI. The CDR3 protein is CASSPVGALYEQYF. In nucleotides, the CDR3 is TGTGCCAGCTCACCAGTAGGGGCCCTCTACGAGCAGTACTTC.

The CDR3 nucleotides read TGTGCCAGCAGCCAAGATCTGGGGCCTCCCTCCTACAATGAGCAGTTCTTC. Its translation: CASSQDLGPPSYNEQFF. The rearrangement uses TRBV4-2 and TRBJ2-1; D may be TRBD1 (5 bases). The V end was cut by 0 bases, the J end by 0 bases, with 12 bases between. The CDR3 sequence is 17 residues long. Germline V gene data show CDR1 as LGHNA and CDR2 as YNFKEQ.

The chain combines TRBV29-1 with TRBJ1-2; 8 bases align to TRBD1. V shed 7 bases and J 4 bases; nucleotides not matched to a gene: 5. CDR1 is SQVTM and CDR2 is ANQGSEA in the germline V gene. CDR3 length: 12 amino acids. The CDR3 coding sequence is TGCAGCGCTGCCGACAGGGGCTATGGCTACACCTTC. Its translation: CSAADRGYGYTF.

The chain uses TRBV7-5 and TRBJ2-3; TRBD1 is the table's D call and was not checked against the DNA. TRBV7-5 is flagged as a pseudogene. CDR3 length: 19 amino acids. The CDR3 DNA reads as TGTGCCAGAAGCCCACGGGTGGGGCTCTCCCTCTTTTGCACAGATACGCAGTATTTT. Its protein is CARSPRVGLSLFCTDTQYF.

A single count supports this clone. The chain couples TRBV5-1 to TRBJ2-2; no definite D call. Germline V lookup: CDR1 SGHRS, CDR2 YFSETQ. Between the trimmed V and J ends, which lost 1 base and 5 bases, there was a span of 9 bases. CDR3 length equals 14 residues. CDR3 in DNA: TGCGCCAGCAGCTTGTATCCCGGTACCGGGGAGCTGTTTTTT. It specifies CASSLYPGTGELFF.

The rearrangement uses TRBV5-1 and TRBJ1-4; D gene ambiguous. The germline gives CDR1 SGHRS, CDR2 YFSETQ. CDR3 length equals 14 residues. Trimming shortened V by 0 bases and J by 8 bases, and 11 bases separated the two germline ends. CDR3 amino acids: CASSLVFGPEKLFF. CDR3 coding DNA: TGCGCCAGCAGCTTGGTGTTTGGGCCCGAAAAACTGTTTTTT.

This rearrangement joins TRBV2 to TRBJ2-1; TRBD1 aligns across 8 bases. CDR3 length: 12 residues. With 6 bases clipped from V and 10 bases from J, the junction kept 5 bases outside the gene matches. CDR1 and CDR2 from the germline V gene are SNHLY and FYNNEI. The CDR3 region is CASRETGVEQFF. For the CDR3, the DNA is TGTGCCAGCAGGGAGACAGGGGTAGAGCAGTTCTTC.

The V gene is TRBV15, the J gene TRBJ1-2; 8 positions match TRBD1. Germline CDR1 and CDR2: LNHNV and YYDKDF (reference sequence). The V segment lost 0 bases and the J segment 1 base; nucleotides outside the gene matches: 4. The CDR3 is 16 residues long. CDR3 sequence (DNA): TGTGCCACCAGCAGAGATAGACAGGGGATTAACTATGGCTACACCTTC. It is translated as CATSRDRQGINYGYTF.

This rearrangement joins TRBV20-1 to TRBJ2-3, with TRBD1 matching 8 bases. Germline V CDR1 and CDR2: DFQATT, SNEGSKA (reference sequence). This CDR3 contains 15 residues. Trimming took 4 bases from V and 3 from J; bases not matched to a gene: 9. This chain's CDR3 is CSATETGARTDTQYF. The CDR3 nucleotides read TGCAGTGCTACTGAGACAGGGGCCAGGACAGATACGCAGTATTTT.

V usage is TRBV10-1 and J usage is TRBJ2-7; 10 bases match TRBD1. V trimming: 4 bases; J trimming: 3 bases; junction bases outside the gene matches: 3. The CDR3 spans 14 residues. CDR1 is WNHNN and CDR2 is SYGVQD in the germline V gene (reference sequence). The CDR3 is CASSAGQGIYEQYF. In DNA form, the CDR3 reads TGCGCCAGCAGTGCGGGACAGGGGATCTACGAGCAGTACTTC.

V usage is TRBV2 and J usage is TRBJ1-1; 8 bases agree with TRBD1. The CDR3 consists of 14 residues. Trimming took 5 bases from V and 1 from J; bases not matched to a gene: 3. From germline, CDR1 is SNHLY and CDR2 FYNNEI. The CDR3 here is CASSLDRGNTEAFF. DNA of the CDR3: TGTGCCAGCAGTTTAGACAGGGGGAACACTGAAGCTTTCTTT.

The chain couples TRBV5-1 to TRBJ1-5; 8 nucleotides agree with TRBD1. The CDR3 has 16 amino acids. The trim removed 0 bases at V and 6 bases at J, leaving 8 bases unmatched. Germline V gives CDR1 SGHRS, CDR2 YFSETQ. Here the CDR3 DNA reads TGCGCCAGCAGCTTGGCCAGACAGGGGTTTTGTCAGCCCCAGCATTTT. Translating gives CASSLARQGFCQPQHF.

The chain joins TRBV5-5 to TRBJ1-1, with a weak D call TRBD1 (5 bases). The CDR3 is 13 residues long. V gave up 6 bases and J gave up 4 bases, with 13 bases separating them. The V gene's germline CDR1 is SGHKS and CDR2 YYEKEE (reference sequence). The CDR3 DNA sequence: TGTGCCAGCAAGGGAGGTGGGGGCACTGAAGCTTTCTTT. This gives the protein CASKGGGGTEAFF.

This clone occurred once. The chain is built from TRBV2 and TRBJ1-1, with D maybe TRBD1 (5 bases). Germline V gives CDR1 SNHLY, CDR2 FYNNEI. Trimming stripped 5 bases from V and 1 base from J, with 14 bases between. The CDR3 extends over 15 amino acids. DNA for the CDR3: TGTGCCAGCAGTCTTACAGTAGGACAGAACACTGAAGCTTTCTTT. It encodes CASSLTVGQNTEAFF.

The chain couples TRBV5-1 to TRBJ2-3; unclear D gene. The CDR3 is made up of 17 amino acids. Per germline, CDR1 SGHRS and CDR2 YFSETQ. V was pared by 2 bases and J by 3 bases, with 19 bases between. The CDR3 DNA reads as TGCGCCAGCAGCTTAGCGACCCCTTTTGATAGGACAGATACGCAGTATTTT. It codes for CASSLATPFDRTDTQYF.

The chain is built from TRBV21-1 and TRBJ1-1; the table's D gene call, TRBD1, was not cross checked with the DNA. TRBV21-1 is labeled a pseudogene. The CDR3 is made up of 19 amino acids. In DNA, the CDR3 is TGTGCCAGCAGCAACTGGGGACAGTCGGCCAGGGGGTTGAACACTGAAGCTTTCTTT. Its translation: CASSNWGQSARGLNTEAFF.

The chain links TRBV9 to TRBJ2-5, with a possible D match to TRBD2 (6 bases). CDR3 length equals 15 residues. V lost 0 bases to trimming and J lost 2 bases, with 11 bases between them. Germline CDR1 SGDLS, CDR2 YYNGEE. CDR3 loop: CASSVVAGIQETQYF. CDR3 coding DNA: TGTGCCAGCAGCGTAGTGGCGGGGATACAAGAGACCCAGTACTTC.